This T cell receptor beta chain appears in the sequencing data of a study of blood T cell repertoires in COVID-19. Study-level information: There were acute and convalescent COVID-19 samples, and they came from the United States, Italy and Spain. T cells, B-cell-depleted T cells, or PBMCs provided the cDNA or gDNA that served as material.

Per the original data handling: Estimates of nucleated cell counts were drawn from the amplification of reference gene primers. Repertoires were generated with immunoSEQ multiplex PCR, while TCRdb's copy carries only in-frame clones and drops some. D and trimming were read from the DNA, whereas the V and J calls and clone size are those reported in that table. The sample yields about 670,000 clones, about 90% seen once. The V gene's germline CDR1 is SNHLY and CDR2 FYNNEI. V shed 10 bases, J shed 0 bases, and the junction held 11 bases outside the gene matches. The CDR3 length is 15 residues. The material sequenced was peripheral blood. The J gene is TRBJ1-2, the V gene TRBV2; 7 bases fit TRBD1. The origin of this receptor is a young woman with acute or convalescent COVID-19. CDR3 amino acids: CATFTGARANYGYTF. The CDR3 DNA reads as TGTGCCACCTTTACAGGGGCCCGAGCTAACTATGGCTACACCTTC.